Listed here are 28 T cell receptor beta chains from one sample, sequenced in a study of beta chain features in type 1 diabetes. Isolated RNA was reverse transcribed in full, so expressed TCRB transcripts were sequenced. This table comes from immunoSEQ multiplex PCR, and its TCRdb copy is limited to in-frame clones, with some not included. The sample shows roughly 150,000 clones, about 8.1% of them seen only once. The sequenced sample was central memory CD4+ T cells from blood. The receptors shown here come from a man aged 18 to 35 in good health.

This clone has just a few counts. The chain employs TRBV7-9 and TRBJ2-2; weak D call: TRBD1 (6 bases). Per the germline V gene, CDR1 is SEHNR and CDR2 is FQNEAQ (reference sequence). V shed 3 bases and J shed 5 bases, with 10 bases lying between them. The CDR3 totals 14 residues. The CDR3 region has the DNA TGTGCCAGCAGCTTCTTCAGGGGAACCGGGGAGCTGTTTTTT. Its protein is CASSFFRGTGELFF.

This clone was observed a few times. The chain is built from TRBV15 and TRBJ1-1; D is undetermined. The CDR3 totals 15 residues. Between the trimmed V and J ends, which lost 0 bases and 2 bases, there was a span of 10 bases. The germline V gene has CDR1 LNHNV and CDR2 YYDKDF (reference sequence). In DNA, the CDR3 is TGTGCCACCAGCAGAGACTCGCGGGGAAACACTGAAGCTTTCTTT. This codes for CATSRDSRGNTEAFF.

There are a few counts of this clone. The genes are TRBV28 and TRBJ2-7; perhaps TRBD2 as D (6 bases). There are 17 residues in the CDR3. V shed 5 bases and J shed 3 bases, with 23 bases lying between them. The germline V gene has CDR1 MDHEN and CDR2 SYDVKM. The CDR3 DNA reads TGTGCCAGCAGTCCTGGAGGAGGAGGGGCGTTTATCTACGAGCAGTACTTC. It is translated as CASSPGGGGAFIYEQYF.

The CDR3 region has the DNA TGTGCCAGCAGTGGGGAGGTTCAGCCCCAGCATTTT. The encoded protein is CASSGEVQPQHF. V usage is TRBV28 and J usage is TRBJ1-5; D not resolved. The germline V and J ends were trimmed by 5 bases and 6 bases, with 8 bases remaining between them. The CDR3 totals 12 residues. The V gene's germline CDR1 is MDHEN and CDR2 SYDVKM.

The V call is TRBV6-5, the J call TRBJ2-7; 13 nucleotides match TRBD2. This CDR3 region has 15 residues. Germline V gene lookup returns CDR1 MNHEY and CDR2 SVGAGI. After removal of 5 bases from V and 2 bases from J, the junction contained 3 bases not matched to a gene. CDR3 nucleotide sequence: TGTGCCAGCAGTCGGACTAGCGGGGGAACCTACGAGCAGTACTTC. It encodes CASSRTSGGTYEQYF.

About this clone: One end of the junction varies from germline; a read error may be responsible. The sample has other DNA sequences that encode this CDR3 too. This sequence joins TRBV7-2 and TRBJ2-7; TRBD1 might be the D (6 bases). This CDR3 has 14 amino acids. Germline V gene data show CDR1 as SGHTA and CDR2 as FQGNSA. CDR3 loop: CASSADSISYEQYF. The DNA of the CDR3 is TGTGCCAGCAGCGCGGACAGTATCTCCTACGAGCAGTACTTT. The full variable domain, with the rest looked up from reference TRBV7-2 and TRBJ2-7, is GAGVSQSPSNKVTEKGKDVELRCDPISGHTALYWYRQSLGQGLEFLIYFQGNSAPDKSGLPSDRFSAERTGGSVSTLTIQRTQQEDSAVYLCASSADSISYEQYFGPGTRLTVT.

On this clone itself: The same CDR3 can be traced to other DNA sequences in this sample. The chain couples TRBV28 to TRBJ2-1; a weak D match, TRBD2 (6 bases). The CDR3 length is 15 residues. The V gene lost 2 bases and the J gene lost 0 bases, with 8 bases spanning the gap. Germline CDR1 and CDR2: MDHEN and SYDVKM. This CDR3 is CASSLGGSSYNEQFF. DNA for the CDR3: TGTGCCAGCAGTTTAGGGGGGAGCTCCTACAATGAGCAGTTCTTC.

V usage is TRBV7-3 and J usage is TRBJ1-1; TRBD1 is a possible D gene (6 bases). V shed 1 base and J shed 12 bases, with 12 bases lying between them. The CDR3 is 12 residues long. Germline assignment: CDR1 SGHTA and CDR2 FQGTGA. CDR3 sequence: CASSLSYRAPFF. The CDR3 DNA reads as TGTGCCAGCAGCTTAAGTTACAGGGCACCTTTCTTT.

The table lists this clone with a few counts. This rearrangement joins TRBV5-4 to TRBJ2-2, with a possible D match to TRBD1 (5 bases). Germline CDR1 is SGHNT and CDR2 is YYREEE (reference sequence). The CDR3 spans 15 residues. V shed 4 bases and J shed 5 bases, with 15 bases lying between them. This CDR3 is CASSMDQGETGELFF. DNA of the CDR3: TGTGCCAGCAGCATGGACCAGGGTGAAACCGGGGAGCTGTTTTTT.

A few counts support this clone. This chain connects TRBV7-2 to TRBJ2-3; D is ambiguous. The CDR3 contains 14 residues. The V end lost 5 bases, the J end lost 6 bases, and 15 bases lay between the germline ends. Germline values: CDR1 SGHTA, CDR2 FQGNSA. The CDR3 here is CASSLSSFIDTQYF. CDR3 in DNA: TGTGCCAGCAGCCTAAGCTCCTTTATTGATACGCAGTATTTT.

This clone was picked up many times. This sample also contains other DNA sequences that code for the same CDR3. The V gene is TRBV7-3, the J gene TRBJ2-7, with 9 bases lining up with TRBD1. J was trimmed by 5 bases and V by 3 bases; bases with no gene match: 5. The CDR3 has 14 amino acids. CDR1 SGHTA and CDR2 FQGTGA come from the germline V gene. The CDR3 here is CASSLGQGGNEQYF. The CDR3 nucleotides are TGTGCCAGCAGCTTGGGACAGGGTGGAAACGAGCAGTACTTC.

There are many counts of this clone. The rearrangement links TRBV28 to TRBJ1-2; 8 nucleotides align to TRBD1. V gave up 11 bases and J gave up 4 bases; unmatched junction bases: 6. This CDR3 is 12 amino acids long. The V gene's germline CDR1 is MDHEN and CDR2 SYDVKM. CDR3 protein: CAAGGSGYGYTF. Here the CDR3 DNA reads TGTGCCGCAGGGGGCTCGGGCTATGGCTACACCTTC.

This clone was seen only a few times. The CDR3, as DNA: TGTGCCAGTAGTACCCAGGGGAGCTCCTACGAGCAGTACTTC. This gives the protein CASSTQGSSYEQYF. The J gene is TRBJ2-7, the V gene TRBV19, with D perhaps matching TRBD1 (6 bases). V was cut by 4 bases and J by 0 bases, with 10 bases left in between. The CDR3 contains 14 residues. Germline loops: CDR1 LNHDA, CDR2 SQIVND (reference sequence).

CDR3 nucleotides: TGTGCCAGCAGCCAAAAATTAGCGGGAGGGATCACAGATACGCAGTATTTT. Encoded protein: CASSQKLAGGITDTQYF. This chain connects TRBV4-2 to TRBJ2-3; 11 positions agree with TRBD2. Germline V gives CDR1 LGHNA, CDR2 YNFKEQ. CDR3 length: 17 residues. V lost 2 bases, J lost 2 bases, and 6 bases stayed unmatched.

This clone has more than one count but fewer than ten. J is TRBJ2-7 and V is TRBV27; the match to TRBD2 covers 7 bases. The ends lost 4 bases at V and 3 bases at J; junction bases unmatched: 0. This CDR3 has 12 amino acids. CDR1 is MNHEY, CDR2 SMNVEV, per germline (reference sequence). The CDR3: CASSWGGYEQYF. In DNA form, the CDR3 reads TGTGCCAGCAGTTGGGGGGGCTACGAGCAGTACTTC.

V usage is TRBV25-1 and J usage is TRBJ1-2; tentative D call: TRBD1 (5 bases). Germline CDR1 reads MGHDK; CDR2 reads SYGVNS. V was pared by 2 bases and J by 8 bases, with 21 bases between. The CDR3 runs to 16 residues. Here the CDR3 reads CASSEGALGSLMGYTF. In nucleotides, the CDR3 is TGTGCCAGCAGTGAAGGGGCTCTTGGGTCGTTGATGGGCTACACCTTC.

In its sample, this clone was seen once. The rearrangement uses TRBV19 and TRBJ1-4; D remains ambiguous. The germline V and J ends were trimmed by 4 bases and 4 bases, with 7 bases remaining between them. CDR3 length equals 13 residues. Germline V gene sequence: CDR1 LNHDA, CDR2 SQIVND (reference sequence). CDR3 in DNA: TGTGCCAGTAGTACAGGCTATAATGAAAAACTGTTTTTT. Protein: CASSTGYNEKLFF.

This chain links TRBV5-8 with TRBJ1-5; 7 bases are a match to TRBD1. The CDR3 runs 15 residues. V was clipped by 0 bases and J by 7 bases; unmatched bases: 7. Germline V gives CDR1 SGHTS, CDR2 YDEGEE. CDR3: CASSLERGRNQPQHF. CDR3 bases: TGTGCCAGCAGCTTGGAGAGGGGGCGTAACCAGCCCCAGCATTTT.

This clone was observed a few times. This rearrangement joins TRBV4-3 to TRBJ2-2; the match to TRBD2 covers 8 bases. CDR1 and CDR2 from the germline V gene are LGHNA and YSLEER. Trimming removed 3 bases from V and 6 bases from J; junction bases left unmatched: 6. The CDR3 length is 15 residues. The CDR3 bases are TGCGCCAGCAGCCAGCAGCGGGAGTACGCCGGGGAGCTGTTTTTT. This codes for CASSQQREYAGELFF.

This clone was counted only a few times. V and J are TRBV27 and TRBJ1-1; D unresolved. Between the trimmed V and J ends, which lost 2 bases and 3 bases, there was a span of 10 bases. Germline CDR1 and CDR2: MNHEY and SMNVEV (reference sequence). This CDR3 contains 14 residues. The CDR3 here is CASSLVAGYTEAFF. The CDR3 DNA follows: TGTGCCAGCAGTTTAGTGGCGGGTTACACTGAAGCTTTCTTT.

This clone was seen a handful of times. V gene TRBV28 combines with J gene TRBJ1-1, with TRBD1 matching 8 bases. Germline V gene sequence: CDR1 MDHEN, CDR2 SYDVKM. This CDR3 contains 13 residues. Trimming cost V 5 bases and J 9 bases; bases outside gene matches: 8. CDR3 DNA sequence: TGTGCCAGCAGTCGGGCCGGGACAGGTAAAGCTTTCTTT. Protein sequence: CASSRAGTGKAFF. The variable domain in full, completed from reference TRBV28 and TRBJ1-1, reads DVKVTQSSRYLVKRTGEKVFLECVQDMDHENMFWYRQDPGLGLRLIYFSYDVKMKEKGDIPEGYSVSREKKERFSLILESASTNQTSMYLCASSRAGTGKAFFGQGTRLTVV.

This chain connects TRBV28 to TRBJ1-4; 9 nucleotides match TRBD1. Germline lookup yields CDR1 MDHEN and CDR2 SYDVKM. V gave up 6 bases and J gave up 3 bases; unmatched junction bases: 2. This CDR3 comprises 14 residues. CDR3 residues: CASRQGAANEKLFF. In DNA, the CDR3 is TGTGCCAGCAGACAGGGGGCGGCTAATGAAAAACTGTTTTTT.

This clone was observed a handful of times. This chain uses TRBV15 with TRBJ2-4; 13 bases are shared with TRBD2. The ends lost 0 bases at V and 0 bases at J; junction bases unmatched: 5. The germline V gene has CDR1 LNHNV and CDR2 YYDKDF (reference sequence). The CDR3 is 19 amino acids. The CDR3 here is CATSRDGTSGTLAKNIQYF. The CDR3 DNA reads TGTGCCACCAGCAGAGATGGGACTAGCGGGACCCTAGCCAAAAACATTCAGTACTTC.

This clone was detected a few times. The gene calls are TRBV6-1 and TRBJ1-2; 7 nucleotides match TRBD1. Trimming cost V 7 bases and J 1 base; bases outside gene matches: 3. CDR3 size: 13 residues. Germline values: CDR1 MNHNS, CDR2 SASEGT. CDR3 DNA: TGTGCCAGCACCCGGGACAGTAACTATGGCTACACCTTC. Translating gives CASTRDSNYGYTF.

This clone was seen a handful of times. CDR3 bases: TGTGCCAGCAGCCCAATCAAAGCCTACGAGCAGTACTTC. Residues: CASSPIKAYEQYF. This sequence joins TRBV7-2 and TRBJ2-5; D is undetermined. Judging by the DNA end, TRBJ2-7 fits better; the J call may be wrong. The CDR3 runs to 13 residues. Germline V gene data show CDR1 as SGHTA and CDR2 as FQGNSA.

This chain links TRBV10-2 with TRBJ1-1; weak D call: TRBD1 (6 bases). The germline V gene encodes CDR1 WSHSY and CDR2 SAAADI. V shed 5 bases and J shed 8 bases, with 9 bases lying between them. The CDR3 runs 11 residues. The CDR3 DNA sequence: TGCGCCAGCAGTCCCGGGACAGAAGCTTTCTTT. Translating it yields CASSPGTEAFF.

The chain joins TRBV7-2 to TRBJ2-5; D perhaps matches TRBD2 (6 bases). Germline V gene data show CDR1 as SGHTA and CDR2 as FQGNSA. V dropped 1 base and J dropped 5 bases, with 11 bases sitting between them. The CDR3 consists of 14 residues. This CDR3 is CASSLGGIRETQYF. CDR3 in DNA: TGTGCCAGCAGCTTAGGCGGGATCCGCGAGACCCAGTACTTC. Combining the CDR3 with reference TRBV7-2 and TRBJ2-5 gives the whole variable domain GAGVSQSPSNKVTEKGKDVELRCDPISGHTALYWYRQSLGQGLEFLIYFQGNSAPDKSGLPSDRFSAERTGGSVSTLTIQRTQQEDSAVYLCASSLGGIRETQYFGPGTRLLVL.

The CDR3 region is CAWSTGGVEKLFF. The CDR3 DNA sequence: TGTGCCTGGAGTACCGGGGGGGTTGAAAAACTGTTTTTT. V usage is TRBV30 and J usage is TRBJ1-4, with D perhaps matching TRBD1 (5 bases). The CDR3 is 13 amino acids. Looked up from germline, CDR1 is GTSNPN and CDR2 is SVGIG (reference sequence). V gave up 2 bases and J gave up 7 bases, with 11 bases separating them.